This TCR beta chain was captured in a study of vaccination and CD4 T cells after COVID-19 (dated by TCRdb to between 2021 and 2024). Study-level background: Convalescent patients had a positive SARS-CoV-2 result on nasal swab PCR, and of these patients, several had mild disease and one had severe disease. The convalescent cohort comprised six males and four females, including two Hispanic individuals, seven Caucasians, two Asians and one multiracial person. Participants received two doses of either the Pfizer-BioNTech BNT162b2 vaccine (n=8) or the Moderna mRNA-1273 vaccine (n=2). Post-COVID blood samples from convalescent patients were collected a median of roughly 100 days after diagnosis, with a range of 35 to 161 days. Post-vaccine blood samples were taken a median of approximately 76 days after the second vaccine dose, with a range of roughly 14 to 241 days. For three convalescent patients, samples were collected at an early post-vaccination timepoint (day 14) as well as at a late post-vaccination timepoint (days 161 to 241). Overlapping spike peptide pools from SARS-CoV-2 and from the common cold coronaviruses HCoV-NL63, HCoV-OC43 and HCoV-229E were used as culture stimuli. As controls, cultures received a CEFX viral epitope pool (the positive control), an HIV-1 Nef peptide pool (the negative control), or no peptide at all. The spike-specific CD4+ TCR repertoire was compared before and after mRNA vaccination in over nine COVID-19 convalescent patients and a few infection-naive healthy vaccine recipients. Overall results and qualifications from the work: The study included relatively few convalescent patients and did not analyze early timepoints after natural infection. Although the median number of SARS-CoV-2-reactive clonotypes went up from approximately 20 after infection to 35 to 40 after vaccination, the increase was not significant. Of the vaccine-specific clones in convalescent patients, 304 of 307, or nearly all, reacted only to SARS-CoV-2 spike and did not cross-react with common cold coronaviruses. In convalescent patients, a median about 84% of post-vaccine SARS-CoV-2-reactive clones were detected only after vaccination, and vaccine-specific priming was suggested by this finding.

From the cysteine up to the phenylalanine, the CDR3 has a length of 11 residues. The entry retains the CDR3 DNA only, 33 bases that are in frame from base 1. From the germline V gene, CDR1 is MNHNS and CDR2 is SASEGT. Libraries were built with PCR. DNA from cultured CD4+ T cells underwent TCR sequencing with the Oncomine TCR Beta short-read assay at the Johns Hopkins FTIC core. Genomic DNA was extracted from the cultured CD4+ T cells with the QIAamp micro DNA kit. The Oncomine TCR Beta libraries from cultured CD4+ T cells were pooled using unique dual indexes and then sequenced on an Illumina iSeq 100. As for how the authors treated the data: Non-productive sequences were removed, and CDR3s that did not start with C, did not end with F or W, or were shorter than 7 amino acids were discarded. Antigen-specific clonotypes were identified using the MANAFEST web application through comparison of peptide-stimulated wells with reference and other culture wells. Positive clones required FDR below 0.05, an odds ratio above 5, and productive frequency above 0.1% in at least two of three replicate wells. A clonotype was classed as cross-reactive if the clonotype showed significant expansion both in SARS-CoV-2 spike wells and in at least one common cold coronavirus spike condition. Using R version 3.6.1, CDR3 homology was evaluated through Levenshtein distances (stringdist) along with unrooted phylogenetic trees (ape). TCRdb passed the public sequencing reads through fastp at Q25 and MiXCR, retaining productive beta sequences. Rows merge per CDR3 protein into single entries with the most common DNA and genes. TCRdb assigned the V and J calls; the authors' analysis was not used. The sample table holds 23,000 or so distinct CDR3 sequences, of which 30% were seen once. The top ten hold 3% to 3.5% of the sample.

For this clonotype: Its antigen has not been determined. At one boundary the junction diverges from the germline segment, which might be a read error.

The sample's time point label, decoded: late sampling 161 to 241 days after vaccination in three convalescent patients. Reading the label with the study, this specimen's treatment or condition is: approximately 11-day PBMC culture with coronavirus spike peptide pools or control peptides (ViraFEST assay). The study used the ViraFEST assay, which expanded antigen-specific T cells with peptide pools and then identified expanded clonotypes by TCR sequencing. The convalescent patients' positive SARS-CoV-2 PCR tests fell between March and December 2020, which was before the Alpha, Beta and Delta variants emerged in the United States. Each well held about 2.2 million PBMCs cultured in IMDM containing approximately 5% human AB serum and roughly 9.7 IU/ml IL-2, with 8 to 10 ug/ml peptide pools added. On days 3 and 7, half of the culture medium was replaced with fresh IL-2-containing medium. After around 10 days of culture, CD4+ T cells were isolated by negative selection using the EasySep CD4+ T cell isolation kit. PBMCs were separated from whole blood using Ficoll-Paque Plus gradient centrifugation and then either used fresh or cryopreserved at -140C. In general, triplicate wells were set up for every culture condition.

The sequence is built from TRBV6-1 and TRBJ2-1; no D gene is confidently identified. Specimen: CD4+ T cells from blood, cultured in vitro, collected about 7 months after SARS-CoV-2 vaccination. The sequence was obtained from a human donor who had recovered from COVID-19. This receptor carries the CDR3 CASSEAVSSVF. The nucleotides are TGTGCCAGCAGTGAAGCTGTGAGTTCGGTCTTC.